Listed below are T cell receptor beta chains from one sample, sequenced in a study of TIL therapy for anti-PD-1-resistant metastatic lung cancer. The repertoire was sequenced with immunoSEQ multiplex PCR; TCRdb's copy has only in-frame clones and lacks some. The top ten clones hold approximately 0.85% of a sample with some 15,000 clones, 86% of them seen once. The specimen comprised blood, sampled at baseline. The receptors here all came from a person between 25 and 79 years old with non-small cell lung cancer. Both conserved end residues are part of each CDR3. Fields, in order: J gene, V gene, clone size, D gene, CDR3 protein, CDR3 DNA. The D gene is left open where the match is weak. Clone sizes are given selectively: once, few, many, or a class where the clone is expanded.

TRBJ1-1,TRBV2,.,TRBD1,CASSDTVDRGLLNTEAFF,TGTGCCAGCAGTGACACAGTTGACAGGGGGCTGCTGAACACTGAAGCTTTCTTT
TRBJ1-1,TRBV6-6,.,TRBD1,CASSLGTARTEAFF,TGTGCCAGCAGCCTCGGGACAGCCCGCACTGAAGCTTTCTTT
TRBJ2-3,TRBV9,.,.,CASSVGGSGSTDTQYF,TGTGCCAGCAGCGTAGGCGGTAGCGGAAGCACAGATACGCAGTATTTT
TRBJ1-6,TRBV7-9,once,TRBD1,CASSGQAPRYNSPLHF,TGTGCCAGCAGCGGACAGGCGCCGCGTTACAATTCACCCCTCCACTTT
TRBJ1-5,TRBV30,.,.,CAWSVRRGWSNQPQHF,TGTGCCTGGAGTGTAAGGAGGGGTTGGAGCAATCAGCCCCAGCATTTT
TRBJ2-5,TRBV5-1,.,.,CASSLRRGGRETQYF,TGCGCCAGCAGCCTCCGTCGAGGGGGTCGGGAGACCCAGTACTTC
TRBJ2-2,TRBV6-5,.,TRBD2,CASSYRGTSGELFF,TGTGCCAGCAGTTATCGAGGGACTAGCGGGGAGCTGTTTTTT
TRBJ2-1,TRBV7-5,.,.,CVRTYLPNRGGYEQFF,TGTGTCAGAACCTACCTACCTAACAGGGGTGGTTATGAGCAGTTCTTC
TRBJ1-5,TRBV5-5,.,TRBD1,CASSLLGQFNQPQHF,TGTGCCAGCAGCTTGCTGGGACAGTTCAATCAGCCCCAGCATTTT
TRBJ1-5,TRBV11-2,.,.,CASSLGREQPQHF,TGTGCCAGCAGCTTAGGGAGAGAACAGCCCCAGCATTTT
TRBJ2-4,TRBV2,.,TRBD2,CASSITSGLSIQYF,TGTGCCAGCAGTATAACTAGCGGTTTGAGCATTCAGTACTTC
TRBJ1-1,TRBV5-4,.,.,CASSLWGTGNTEAFF,TGTGCCAGCAGCTTATGGGGGACCGGAAACACTGAAGCTTTCTTT
TRBJ2-3,TRBV5-6,.,TRBD1,CASSRTGGVSDTQYF,TGTGCCAGCAGCCGGACAGGGGGCGTTTCAGATACGCAGTATTTT
TRBJ2-7,TRBV2,.,TRBD2,CASSGTFSGVSYEQYF,TGTGCCAGCAGTGGTACCTTTAGCGGGGTTTCCTACGAGCAGTACTTC
TRBJ2-2,TRBV19,.,TRBD1,CATRDRWELFF,TGTGCCACCCGGGACAGGTGGGAGCTGTTTTTT
TRBJ2-7,TRBV2,few,.,CASRVGTAEQYF,TGTGCCAGCAGAGTAGGGACCGCCGAGCAGTACTTC
TRBJ2-7,TRBV6-6,few,.,CASRGGRDHEQYF,TGTGCCAGCAGAGGGGGACGGGACCACGAGCAGTACTTC
TRBJ2-7,TRBV6-5,few,TRBD1,CASGDRAPYEQYF,TGTGCCAGCGGGGACAGGGCTCCCTACGAGCAGTACTTC
TRBJ1-2,TRBV7-3,once,TRBD1,CASSPGTEDGYTF,TGTGCCAGCAGCCCTGGGACAGAAGATGGCTACACCTTC
TRBJ1-2,TRBV6-5,.,.,CASKAFSGYGYTF,TGTGCCAGCAAGGCGTTCAGCGGCTATGGCTACACCTTC
TRBJ2-6,TRBV13,few,TRBD2,CASSGGGDVDSGANVLTF,TGTGCCAGCAGCGGCGGGGGGGACGTTGACTCTGGGGCCAACGTCCTGACTTTC
TRBJ1-2,TRBV10-2,.,.,CASSSTGEYGYTF,TGCGCCAGCAGCTCGACAGGAGAGTATGGCTACACCTTC
TRBJ2-3,TRBV9,.,.,CASSVAGRTDTQYF,TGTGCCAGCAGCGTAGCGGGCCGCACAGATACGCAGTATTTT
TRBJ2-2,TRBV19,.,TRBD2,CASRPRSSGMIGELFF,TGTGCCAGTAGACCGAGGAGTAGCGGGATGATCGGGGAGCTGTTTTTT
TRBJ1-4,TRBV7-8,.,.,CASSNHGRNEKLFF,TGTGCCAGCAGCAATCACGGGCGTAATGAAAAACTGTTTTTT